These T cell receptor beta chains were read from a single sample in a study of shared clonotypes between healthy human individuals. Profiled with immunoSEQ multiplex PCR; TCRdb holds only in-frame clones, not every one. The sample carries 2 million to 2.5 million clones, approximately 93% recorded once. Sequenced material: naive CD4+ T cells from PBMCs. The source is a man aged 18 to 29 in good health. Some clones in this sample may be carry-over from other donors' samples. Each CDR3 is given with its conserved first and last residue. The D gene is left open where the match is weak. Only part of the rows carry a size: once, few, many, or a class if the clone is expanded.

CASSYSIYRGETQYF,TGTGCCAGCAGTTACTCGATTTACAGGGGGGAGACCCAGTACTTC,TRBV6-5,TRBJ2-5,once,TRBD1
CASSQGRGHNEQYF,TGCGCCAGCAGCCAAGGCAGGGGGCATAACGAGCAGTACTTC,TRBV4-3,TRBJ2-7,.,TRBD1
CASSLLGTGELFF,TGTGCCAGCAGTTTACTGGGAACCGGGGAGCTGTTTTTT,TRBV27,TRBJ2-2,.,.
CASSLRSAGGLSSYEQYF,TGTGCCAGCAGTTTACGGTCGGCAGGGGGCTTATCCTCCTACGAGCAGTACTTC,TRBV27,TRBJ2-7,.,TRBD1
CATSRVASPEQYF,TGTGCCACCAGCAGAGTGGCGTCACCCGAGCAGTACTTC,TRBV15,TRBJ2-7,.,.
CASSGRAGRAYEQYF,TGCGCCAGCAGCGGCCGTGCGGGCAGGGCCTACGAGCAGTACTTC,TRBV5-1,TRBJ2-7,.,.
CASSRGQGWGEQYF,TGTGCCAGCAGCAGGGGACAGGGGTGGGGCGAGCAGTACTTC,TRBV7-2,TRBJ2-7,.,TRBD1
CASSQARQSYNEQFF,TGTGCCAGCAGCCAAGCGCGACAGAGCTACAATGAGCAGTTCTTC,TRBV4-2,TRBJ2-1,.,.
CASSEGTGVNQPQHF,TGTGCCAGCAGCGAGGGGACAGGGGTAAATCAGCCCCAGCATTTT,TRBV5-4,TRBJ1-5,.,TRBD1
CASSWDSTTDTQYF,TGCGCCAGCAGTTGGGACTCGACCACAGATACGCAGTATTTT,TRBV5-1,TRBJ2-3,.,.
CASSFYGREGRNEQFF,TGTGCCAGCAGCTTCTATGGGCGGGAAGGGAGGAATGAGCAGTTCTTC,TRBV7-9,TRBJ2-1,.,.
CASSPRLAGGTNEQFF,TGTGCCAGCAGTCCAAGACTAGCGGGAGGTACCAATGAGCAGTTCTTC,TRBV27,TRBJ2-1,.,TRBD2
CASSREETQYF,TGTGCCAGCAGCAGGGAAGAGACCCAGTACTTC,TRBV5-4,TRBJ2-5,.,.
CASSSRSSYNEQFF,TGCGCCAGCAGCTCCCGCTCAAGTTACAATGAGCAGTTCTTC,TRBV5-1,TRBJ2-1,.,.
CAISGPGGAAMNTEAFF,TGTGCCATCAGTGGCCCCGGGGGGGCCGCAATGAACACTGAAGCTTTCTTT,TRBV10-3,TRBJ1-1,.,.
CASSEQDRGELFF,TGTGCCAGCAGTGAACAGGACAGGGGGGAGCTGTTTTTT,TRBV2,TRBJ2-2,.,TRBD1
CASSPRDRASGANVLTF,TGTGCCAGCAGCCCCCGGGACAGGGCCTCTGGGGCCAACGTCCTGACTTTC,TRBV7-8,TRBJ2-6,.,TRBD1
CASSPPGLGNTEAFF,TGTGCCAGCAGTCCCCCCGGGTTAGGGAACACTGAAGCTTTCTTT,TRBV28,TRBJ1-1,.,.
CASSVAGKNTEAFF,TGTGCCAGCAGCGTAGCGGGGAAGAACACTGAAGCTTTCTTT,TRBV9,TRBJ1-1,once,.
CASSWAGQKKLFF,TGTGCCAGCAGTTGGGCGGGACAGAAAAAACTGTTTTTT,TRBV6-5,TRBJ1-4,few,TRBD1
CASSLGRDGEAFF,TGCGCCAGCAGCTTGGGTCGGGACGGTGAAGCTTTCTTT,TRBV5-1,TRBJ1-1,once,.
CASSVDRNTEAFF,TGTGCCAGCAGTGTGGACAGGAACACTGAAGCTTTCTTT,TRBV6-5,TRBJ1-1,few,.
CASSSEQSTDTQYF,TGCGCCAGCAGCTCGGAGCAGAGCACAGATACGCAGTATTTT,TRBV4-3,TRBJ2-3,.,.
CASSLDRVEQYF,TGTGCCAGCAGCCTGGACAGGGTTGAGCAGTACTTC,TRBV2,TRBJ2-7,.,TRBD1
CASSLLFNRENEQFF,TGCGCCAGCAGCCTCTTATTCAACAGGGAAAATGAGCAGTTCTTC,TRBV5-1,TRBJ2-1,.,.
CASSPGQGTSNQPQHF,TGTGCCAGCAGCCCAGGACAGGGAACTAGCAATCAGCCCCAGCATTTT,TRBV7-8,TRBJ1-5,.,TRBD1
CASSRQQGTNTGELFF,TGTGCCAGCAGCCGCCAACAGGGGACGAACACCGGGGAGCTGTTTTTT,TRBV7-9,TRBJ2-2,.,TRBD1
CAREGPLIVEQYF,TGTGCCAGGGAGGGACCTTTAATCGTCGAGCAGTACTTC,TRBV6-1,TRBJ2-7,.,.
CASSGRRVVYEQYF,TGTGCCAGCAGTGGTCGGCGGGTCGTATACGAGCAGTACTTC,TRBV28,TRBJ2-7,.,.
CARPGLATVGGKNIQYF,TGTGCCAGGCCGGGACTAGCGACAGTGGGAGGCAAAAACATTCAGTACTTC,TRBV9,TRBJ2-4,.,TRBD2
CASSSYTSYEQYF,TGTGCCAGCAGCTCGTACACCAGCTACGAGCAGTACTTC,TRBV5-4,TRBJ2-7,.,.
CASQAGTGVYGYTF,TGTGCCAGTCAAGCCGGGACAGGGGTTTATGGCTACACCTTC,TRBV28,TRBJ1-2,.,TRBD1
CASSPAYTSYEQYF,TGCGCCAGCAGCCCCGCCTACACCTCCTACGAGCAGTACTTC,TRBV5-1,TRBJ2-7,.,.
CASSLGGSGEVAQHF,TGTGCCAGCAGTTTAGGGGGTTCAGGAGAGGTGGCCCAGCATTTT,TRBV28,TRBJ1-5,.,.
CSAGAIDEQFF,TGCAGTGCTGGGGCGATTGATGAGCAGTTCTTC,TRBV20-1,TRBJ2-1,.,.
CSVERGPPRYF,TGCAGCGTTGAGAGAGGCCCTCCCAGGTACTTC,TRBV29-1,TRBJ2-7,.,.
CASGSTGTQETQYF,TGCGCCAGCGGATCGACAGGGACCCAAGAGACCCAGTACTTC,TRBV4-1,TRBJ2-5,.,TRBD1
CASSLARTGEGDTQYF,TGCGCCAGCAGCTTGGCCCGGACAGGTGAGGGAGATACGCAGTATTTT,TRBV5-1,TRBJ2-3,.,TRBD1
CASSRTPQETQYF,TGCGCCAGCAGCCGGACCCCCCAAGAGACCCAGTACTTC,TRBV5-1,TRBJ2-5,.,.
CASSIMGRDQPQHF,TGTGCCAGTAGTATTATGGGGCGAGATCAGCCCCAGCATTTT,TRBV19,TRBJ1-5,once,.
CASSPGQGRGYNQPQHF,TGTGCCAGCTCACCCGGACAGGGTAGAGGGTACAATCAGCCCCAGCATTTT,TRBV18,TRBJ1-5,.,TRBD1
CASRLSNNEQFF,TGTGCCAGCCGTCTCTCAAACAATGAGCAGTTCTTC,TRBV28,TRBJ2-1,.,.
CASSPPDGYSNQPQHF,TGTGCCAGCAGCCCCCCCGACGGATATAGCAATCAGCCCCAGCATTTT,TRBV11-2,TRBJ1-5,.,.
CASSLTQNTGELFF,TGTGCCAGCAGCTTAACACAGAACACCGGGGAGCTGTTTTTT,TRBV7-9,TRBJ2-2,few,.
CASSLGQDYNEQFF,TGTGCCAGCAGCTTGGGACAGGACTACAATGAGCAGTTCTTC,TRBV11-1,TRBJ2-1,.,TRBD1